This T cell receptor (beta chain) was obtained from a study of OX40 agonist ivuxolimab in advanced cancers. Study observations and caveats: Among T cells, CD8+ cells averaged more expanded clones than CD4+ cells. At doses 0.1 to 3.0 mg/kg, CD4+ and CD8+ clones expanded. Patients who responded partially at 0.1-3.0 mg/kg showed clonal expansion ranking among the lowest.

Regarding this clone: Its specificity is unknown.

TCRdb's table, derived via immunoSEQ multiplex PCR, lists solely in-frame clones and lacks some. Here the sample spans roughly 100,000 clones, 84% being singletons. This CDR3 has 15 residues. V was clipped by 3 bases and J by 1 base, with 12 bases between them. Looked up from germline, CDR1 is SEHNR and CDR2 is FQNEAQ (reference sequence). The sequences come from CD4+ or CD8+ T cells sorted from blood, collected in a trial of the OX40 agonist ivuxolimab. This clonotype was obtained from an adult with an advanced solid tumor such as melanoma, head and neck, liver or kidney cancer. The chain combines TRBV7-9 with TRBJ2-5; TRBD1 might be the D (6 bases). The CDR3 region has the DNA TGTGCCAGCAGCTTCCGACAGGTGTTCCAAGAGACCCAGTACTTC. It encodes CASSFRQVFQETQYF.